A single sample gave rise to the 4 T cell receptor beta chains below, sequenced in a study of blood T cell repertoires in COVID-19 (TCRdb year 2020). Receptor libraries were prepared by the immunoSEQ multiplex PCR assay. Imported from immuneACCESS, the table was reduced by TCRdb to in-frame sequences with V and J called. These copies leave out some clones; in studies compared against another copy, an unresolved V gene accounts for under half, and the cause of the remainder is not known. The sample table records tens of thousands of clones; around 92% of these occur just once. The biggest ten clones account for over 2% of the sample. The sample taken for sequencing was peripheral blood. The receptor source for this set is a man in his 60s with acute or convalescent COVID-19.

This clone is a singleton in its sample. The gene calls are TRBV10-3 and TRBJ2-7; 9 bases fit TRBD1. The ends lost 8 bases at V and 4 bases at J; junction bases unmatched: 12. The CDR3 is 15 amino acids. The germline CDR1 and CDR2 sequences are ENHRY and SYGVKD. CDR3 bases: TGTGCCATCGCGAGAGGCGGGACAGGGAAATACGAGCAGTACTTC. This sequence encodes CAIARGGTGKYEQYF.

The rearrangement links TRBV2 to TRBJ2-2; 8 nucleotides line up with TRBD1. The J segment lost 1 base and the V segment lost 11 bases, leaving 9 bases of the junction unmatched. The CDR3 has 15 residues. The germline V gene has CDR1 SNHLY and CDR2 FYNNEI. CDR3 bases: TGTGCCTCCCAGGGGGCAGGGATGAACACCGGGGAGCTGTTTTTT. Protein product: CASQGAGMNTGELFF.

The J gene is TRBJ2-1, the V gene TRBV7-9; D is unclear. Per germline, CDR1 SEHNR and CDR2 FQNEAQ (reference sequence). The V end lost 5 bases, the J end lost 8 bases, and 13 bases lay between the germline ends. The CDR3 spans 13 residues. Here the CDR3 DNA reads TGTGCCAGCAGCCTCGGAAGCGTCGATGAGCAGTTCTTC. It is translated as CASSLGSVDEQFF.

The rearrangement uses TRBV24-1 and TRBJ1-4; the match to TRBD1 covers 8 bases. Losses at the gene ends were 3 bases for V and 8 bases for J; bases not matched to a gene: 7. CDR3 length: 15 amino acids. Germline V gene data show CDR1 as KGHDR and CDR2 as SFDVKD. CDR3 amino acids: CATSDTSTGDEKLFF. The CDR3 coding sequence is TGTGCCACCAGTGATACTTCGACAGGGGACGAAAAACTGTTTTTT.